This T cell receptor beta chain was found in a study of T-cell memory formation after mild COVID-19. Broader study findings: Still unconfirmed is whether the second-wave clones peaking on day 37 recognized SARS-CoV-2.

A remark on this clonotype: Its antigen is unidentified.

TCRdb used MiXCR to reprocess the 5' RACE reads, holding one entry per CDR3 protein. The data contain about 620,000 distinct CDR3 sequences, roughly 18% of them singletons. The V gene's germline CDR1 is SGDLS and CDR2 YYNGEE. V was cut by 3 bases and J by 2 bases, with 13 bases left in between. The CDR3 has 15 residues. The sample comprised PBMCs or a T cell subset sorted from them (not recorded which). This TCR came from an adult woman who had mild COVID-19 (a few samples of this study predate the infection). Cell type and time point are not known. The chain uses TRBV9 and TRBJ2-3; D perhaps matches TRBD2 (6 bases). The DNA of the CDR3 is TGTGCCAGCAGCGGGGGCGGAGGGGTCACAGATACGCAGTATTTT. Translating it yields CASSGGGGVTDTQYF.